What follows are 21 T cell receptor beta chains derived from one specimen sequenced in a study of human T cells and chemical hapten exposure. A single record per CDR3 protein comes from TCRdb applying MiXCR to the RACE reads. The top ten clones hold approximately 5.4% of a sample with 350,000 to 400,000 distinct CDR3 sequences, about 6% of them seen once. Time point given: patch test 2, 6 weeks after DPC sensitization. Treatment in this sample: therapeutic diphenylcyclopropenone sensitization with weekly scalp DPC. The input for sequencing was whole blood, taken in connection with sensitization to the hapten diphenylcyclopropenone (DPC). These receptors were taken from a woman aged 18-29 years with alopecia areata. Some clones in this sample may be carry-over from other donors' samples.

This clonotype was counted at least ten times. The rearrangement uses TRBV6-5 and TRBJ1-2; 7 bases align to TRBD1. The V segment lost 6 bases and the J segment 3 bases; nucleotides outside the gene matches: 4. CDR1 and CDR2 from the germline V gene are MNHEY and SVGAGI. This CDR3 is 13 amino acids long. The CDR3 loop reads CASRNQGDYGYTF. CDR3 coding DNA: TGTGCCAGCAGGAATCAGGGGGACTATGGCTACACCTTC.

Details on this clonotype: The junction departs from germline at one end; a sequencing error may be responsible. The CDR3 DNA reads as TGTGACAGCAGTGTACGCAATGAGCAGTTCTTC. This encodes CDSSVRNEQFF. The chain recombines TRBV27 with TRBJ2-1; D is unresolved. This CDR3 is 11 amino acids long. Germline V gives CDR1 MNHEY, CDR2 SMNVEV (reference sequence).

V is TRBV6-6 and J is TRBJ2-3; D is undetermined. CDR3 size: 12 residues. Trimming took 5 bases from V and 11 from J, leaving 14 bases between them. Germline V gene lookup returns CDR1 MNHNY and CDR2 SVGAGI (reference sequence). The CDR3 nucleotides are TGTGCCAGCAGTCCCTTGGTCATCGAGCAGTATTTT. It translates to CASSPLVIEQYF.

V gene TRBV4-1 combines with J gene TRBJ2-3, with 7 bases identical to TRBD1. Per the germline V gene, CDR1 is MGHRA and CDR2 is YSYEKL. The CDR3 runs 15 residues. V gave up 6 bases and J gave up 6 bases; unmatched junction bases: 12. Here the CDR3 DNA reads TGCGCCAGCAGAGTGGGACAGACGGAAGGGGATACGCAGTATTTT. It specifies CASRVGQTEGDTQYF.

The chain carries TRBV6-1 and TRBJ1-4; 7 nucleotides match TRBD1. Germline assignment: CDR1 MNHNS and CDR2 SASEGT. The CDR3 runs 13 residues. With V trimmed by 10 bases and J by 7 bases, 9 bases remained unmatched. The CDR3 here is CATTRDRGEKLFF. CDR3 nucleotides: TGTGCCACTACCCGGGACAGAGGTGAAAAACTGTTTTTT.

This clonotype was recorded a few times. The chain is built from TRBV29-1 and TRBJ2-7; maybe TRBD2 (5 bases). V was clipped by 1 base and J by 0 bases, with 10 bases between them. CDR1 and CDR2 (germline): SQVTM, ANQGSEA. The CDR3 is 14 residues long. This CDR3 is CSVEGPGNSYEQYF. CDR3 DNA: TGCAGCGTTGAAGGGCCGGGGAACTCCTACGAGCAGTACTTC.

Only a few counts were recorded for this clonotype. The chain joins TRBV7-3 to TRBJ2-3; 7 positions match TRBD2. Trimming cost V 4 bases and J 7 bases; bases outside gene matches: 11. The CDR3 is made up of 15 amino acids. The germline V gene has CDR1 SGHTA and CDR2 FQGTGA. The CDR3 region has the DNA TGTGCCAGCAGCTCTTCTAGCGGTGCCGCTTATACGCAGTATTTT. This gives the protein CASSSSSGAAYTQYF.

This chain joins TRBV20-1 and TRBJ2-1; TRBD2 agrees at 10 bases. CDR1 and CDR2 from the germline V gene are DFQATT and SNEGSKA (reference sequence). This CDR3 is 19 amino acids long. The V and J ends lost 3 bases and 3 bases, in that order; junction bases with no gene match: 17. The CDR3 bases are TGCAGTGCTAGTTATAGCGGGGGGTCCCCCCTGGGGGTCTACAATGAGCAGTTCTTC. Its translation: CSASYSGGSPLGVYNEQFF.

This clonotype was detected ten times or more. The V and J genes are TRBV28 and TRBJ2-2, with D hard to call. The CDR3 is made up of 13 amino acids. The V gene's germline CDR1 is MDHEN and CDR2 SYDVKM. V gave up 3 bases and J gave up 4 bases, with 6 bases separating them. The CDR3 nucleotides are TGTGCCAGCAGTTTTCGGGTCACCGGGGAGCTGTTTTTT. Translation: CASSFRVTGELFF.

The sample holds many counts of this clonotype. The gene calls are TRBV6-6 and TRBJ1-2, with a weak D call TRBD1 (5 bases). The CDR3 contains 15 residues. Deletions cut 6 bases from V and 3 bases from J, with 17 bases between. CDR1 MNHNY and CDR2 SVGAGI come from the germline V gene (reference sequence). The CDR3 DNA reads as TGTGCCAGCAGCTACACGGGTACGGGGGACTATGGCTACACCTTC. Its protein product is CASSYTGTGDYGYTF.

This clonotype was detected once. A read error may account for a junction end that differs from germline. The CDR3 bases are TGTGCCTGCAGTGAATACAATGAGCAGTTCTTC. This sequence encodes CACSEYNEQFF. The V call is TRBV2, the J call TRBJ2-1; D call uncertain. CDR3 length: 11 amino acids. Germline V CDR1 and CDR2: SNHLY, FYNNEI.

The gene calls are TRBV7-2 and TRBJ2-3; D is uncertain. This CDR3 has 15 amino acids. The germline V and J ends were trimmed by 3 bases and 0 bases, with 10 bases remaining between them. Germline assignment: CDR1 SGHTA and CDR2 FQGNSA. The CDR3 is CASSFDSASTDTQYF. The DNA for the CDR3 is TGTGCCAGCAGCTTTGATTCAGCTAGCACAGATACGCAGTATTTT.

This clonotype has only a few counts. The chain's CDR3 is CASSSPLLGGGNTIYF. The CDR3, as DNA: TGTGCCAGCAGTTCCCCCCTCCTCGGAGGTGGAAACACCATATATTTT. The chain is built from TRBV12-3 or TRBV12-4 and TRBJ1-3; D is unclear. V was shortened by 4 bases and J by 3 bases, with 16 bases between the two germline ends. CDR3 size: 16 residues.

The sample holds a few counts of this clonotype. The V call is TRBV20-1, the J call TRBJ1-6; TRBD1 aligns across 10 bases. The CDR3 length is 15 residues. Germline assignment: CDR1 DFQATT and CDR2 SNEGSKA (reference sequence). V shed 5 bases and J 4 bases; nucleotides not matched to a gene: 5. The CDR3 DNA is TGCAGTGCTGTCGGGACAGGGGCTTATAATTCACCCCTCCACTTT. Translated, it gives CSAVGTGAYNSPLHF.

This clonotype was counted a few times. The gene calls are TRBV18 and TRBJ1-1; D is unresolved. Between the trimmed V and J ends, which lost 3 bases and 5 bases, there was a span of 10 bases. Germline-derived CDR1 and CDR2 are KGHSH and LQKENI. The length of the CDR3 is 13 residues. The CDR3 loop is CASSPGGETEAFF. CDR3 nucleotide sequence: TGTGCCAGCTCACCCGGCGGGGAAACTGAAGCTTTCTTT.

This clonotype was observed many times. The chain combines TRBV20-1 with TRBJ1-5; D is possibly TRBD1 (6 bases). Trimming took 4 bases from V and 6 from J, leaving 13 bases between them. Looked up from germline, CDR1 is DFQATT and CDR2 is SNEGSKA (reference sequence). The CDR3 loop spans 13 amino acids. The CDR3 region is CSATPLGGQPQHF. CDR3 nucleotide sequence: TGCAGTGCTACACCACTAGGGGGTCAGCCCCAGCATTTT.

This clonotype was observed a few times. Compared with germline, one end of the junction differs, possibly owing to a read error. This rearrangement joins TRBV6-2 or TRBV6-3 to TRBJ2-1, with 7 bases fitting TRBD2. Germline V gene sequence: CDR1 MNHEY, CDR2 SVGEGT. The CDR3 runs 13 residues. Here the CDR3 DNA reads TGTGCCAGCAGTTACCGGGGACCGGGGGGTTGGATCTTC. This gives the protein CASSYRGPGGWIF.

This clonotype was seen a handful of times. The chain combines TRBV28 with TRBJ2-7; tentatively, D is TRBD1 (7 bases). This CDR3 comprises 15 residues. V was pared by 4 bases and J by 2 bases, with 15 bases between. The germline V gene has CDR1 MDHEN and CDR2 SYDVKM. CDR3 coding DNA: TGTGCCAGCAGTTCGGGGGCGGGGACAGCCTACGAGCAGTACTTC. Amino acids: CASSSGAGTAYEQYF.

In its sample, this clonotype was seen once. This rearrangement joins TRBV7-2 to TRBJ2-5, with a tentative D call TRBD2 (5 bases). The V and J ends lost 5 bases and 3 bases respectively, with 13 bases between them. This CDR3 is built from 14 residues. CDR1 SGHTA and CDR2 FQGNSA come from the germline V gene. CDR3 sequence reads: CASSRLPTKETQYF. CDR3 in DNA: TGTGCCAGCAGCCGACTACCAACCAAAGAGACCCAGTACTTC.

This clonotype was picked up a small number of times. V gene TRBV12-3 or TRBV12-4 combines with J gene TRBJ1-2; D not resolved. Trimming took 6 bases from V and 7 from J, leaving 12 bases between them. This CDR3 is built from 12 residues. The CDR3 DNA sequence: TGTGCCAGCAGCCTCGCCCGGAGTGGCTACACCTTC. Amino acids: CASSLARSGYTF.

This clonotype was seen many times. CDR3 residues: CASSRDVDQPQHF. In DNA form, the CDR3 reads TGTGCCAGCAGCCGGGACGTGGATCAGCCCCAGCATTTT. This sequence joins TRBV7-2 and TRBJ1-5; D possibly corresponds to TRBD1 (5 bases). The CDR3 covers 13 residues. Germline CDR1 is SGHTA and CDR2 is FQGNSA. Trimming removed 5 bases at V and 5 bases at J, with 10 bases between.